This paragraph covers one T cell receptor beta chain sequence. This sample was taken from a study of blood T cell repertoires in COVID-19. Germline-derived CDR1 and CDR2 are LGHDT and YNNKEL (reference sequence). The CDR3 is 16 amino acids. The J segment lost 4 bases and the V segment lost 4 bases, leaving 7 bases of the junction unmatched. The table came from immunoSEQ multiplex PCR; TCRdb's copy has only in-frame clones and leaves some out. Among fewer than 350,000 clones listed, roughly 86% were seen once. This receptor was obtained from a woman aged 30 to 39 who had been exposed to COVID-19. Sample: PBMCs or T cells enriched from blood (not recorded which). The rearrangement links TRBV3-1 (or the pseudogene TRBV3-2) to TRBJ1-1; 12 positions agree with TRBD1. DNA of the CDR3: TGTGCCAGCAGCCTGGGACAGGGGGCCGGGATCACTGAAGCTTTCTTT. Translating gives CASSLGQGAGITEAFF.